This entry lists 21 T cell receptor beta chains sequenced from one sample in a study of cytomegalovirus exposure and HLA in healthy donors. Researchers ran the PCR with 60 Vbeta and 13 Jbeta primers. TCRdb keeps only in-frame clones here, not all; method: immunoSEQ multiplex PCR. The sample has hundreds of thousands of clones; almost 80% are singletons. The sequenced sample consisted of PBMCs. Every receptor here comes from a young man in good health and CMV-seronegative.

This clone has only a few counts. The chain couples TRBV19 to TRBJ2-5; the D gene is possibly TRBD2 (6 bases). Trimming took off 1 base at V and 5 bases at J, with 17 bases between the two ends. Germline V gene sequence: CDR1 LNHDA, CDR2 SQIVND (reference sequence). The CDR3 extends over 16 amino acids. The CDR3 bases are TGTGCCAGTAGTATAGTGGGGGGAGAGGGACGGGAGACCCAGTACTTC. Residues: CASSIVGGEGRETQYF.

V is TRBV19 and J is TRBJ1-5, with 12 nucleotides matching TRBD1. The germline gives CDR1 LNHDA, CDR2 SQIVND (reference sequence). V was clipped by 6 bases and J by 3 bases; unmatched bases: 3. The CDR3 totals 15 residues. The CDR3 DNA is TGTGCCAGTAGCGGGACAGGGGGCAACAATCAGCCCCAGCATTTT. The encoded protein is CASSGTGGNNQPQHF.

The rearrangement uses TRBV6-4 and TRBJ2-3; TRBD1 is a possible D gene (5 bases). Germline V CDR1 and CDR2: MRHNA, SNTAGT. The length of the CDR3 is 15 residues. V was shortened by 0 bases and J by 6 bases, with 13 bases between the two germline ends. This CDR3 is CASSDSPGASDTQYF. The CDR3 nucleotides are TGTGCCAGCAGTGACTCCCCTGGGGCCTCCGATACGCAGTATTTT.

V and J are TRBV13 and TRBJ1-3; D is possibly TRBD1 (5 bases). In germline, CDR1 is PRHDT, CDR2 FYEKMQ (reference sequence). The CDR3 sequence is 15 residues long. The V and J ends lost 5 bases and 0 bases respectively, with 11 bases between them. CDR3 in amino acids: CASSPTASSGNTIYF. CDR3 coding DNA: TGTGCCAGCAGCCCGACAGCAAGCTCTGGAAACACCATATATTTT. The full variable domain, completed using reference TRBV13 and TRBJ1-3, is AAGVIQSPRHLIKEKRETATLKCYPIPRHDTVYWYQQGPGQDPQFLISFYEKMQSDKGSIPDRFSAQQFSDYHSELNMSSLELGDSALYFCASSPTASSGNTIYFGEGSWLTVV.

The table lists this clone with many counts. The V gene is TRBV30, the J gene TRBJ2-5; TRBD1 matches 10 bases. Germline CDR1 GTSNPN, CDR2 SVGIG (reference sequence). Trimming cost V 0 bases and J 5 bases; bases outside gene matches: 6. The CDR3 spans 15 residues. CDR3 amino acids: CAWSVRPDRGETQYF. CDR3 sequence (DNA): TGTGCCTGGAGTGTACGCCCGGACAGGGGGGAGACCCAGTACTTC.

CDR3 region: CASSLSSTSGSFYEQYF. The CDR3 DNA reads as TGTGCCAGCAGCTTATCCTCCACTAGCGGGAGTTTCTACGAGCAGTACTTC. The chain uses TRBV7-2 and TRBJ2-7, with 11 bases matching TRBD2. V was clipped by 2 bases and J by 3 bases; unmatched bases: 9. CDR3 length equals 17 residues. Germline CDR1 reads SGHTA; CDR2 reads FQGNSA.

Regarding this clone: Other DNA variants within this sample encode the same CDR3. V gene TRBV18 combines with J gene TRBJ1-1, with D possibly matching TRBD1 (5 bases). Germline values: CDR1 KGHSH, CDR2 LQKENI. The CDR3 is 14 amino acids. V was clipped by 3 bases and J by 1 base, with 9 bases between them. As DNA, the CDR3 is TGTGCCAGCTCACCGCAGGGAGGGAACACTGAAGCTTTCTTT. It yields the protein CASSPQGGNTEAFF.

The genes are TRBV6-1 and TRBJ1-2; TRBD1 aligns across 11 bases. The CDR3 runs to 17 residues. From germline, CDR1 is MNHNS and CDR2 SASEGT. The ends lost 4 bases at V and 4 bases at J; junction bases unmatched: 11. The chain's CDR3 is CASSGTGGSLFFYGYTF. Written as DNA, the CDR3 is TGTGCCAGCAGTGGGACAGGGGGCTCTCTGTTTTTCTATGGCTACACCTTC.

The chain carries TRBV27 and TRBJ1-2, with 8 bases fitting TRBD1. The CDR3 runs 14 residues. Looked up from germline, CDR1 is MNHEY and CDR2 is SMNVEV (reference sequence). Unmatched junction bases numbered 6, after V lost 5 bases and J lost 4 bases. CDR3 in amino acids: CASSVTGASYGYTF. The CDR3 DNA is TGTGCCAGCAGTGTGACAGGGGCCTCCTATGGCTACACCTTC.

There are a few counts of this clone. In DNA form, the CDR3 reads TGCGCCAGCAGCCAAGATAAGGACGTAGGACAGGGGGTAGAAAAACTGTTTTTT. This encodes CASSQDKDVGQGVEKLFF. V is TRBV4-1 and J is TRBJ1-4, with 10 bases fitting TRBD1. Germline lookup yields CDR1 MGHRA and CDR2 YSYEKL. Unmatched junction bases numbered 12, after V lost 0 bases and J lost 8 bases. This CDR3 region has 18 residues.

This chain connects TRBV9 to TRBJ2-2, with 10 bases that match TRBD1. Germline V gene data show CDR1 as SGDLS and CDR2 as YYNGEE. The CDR3 extends over 18 amino acids. J lost 0 bases, V lost 0 bases, and 5 bases had no gene match. The CDR3 sequence: CASSVEEGQGTNTGELFF. CDR3 sequence (DNA): TGTGCCAGCAGCGTAGAGGAGGGACAGGGGACGAACACCGGGGAGCTGTTTTTT.

V is TRBV27 and J is TRBJ1-1; a weak D match, TRBD1 (6 bases). The CDR3 has 14 amino acids. CDR1 is MNHEY and CDR2 is SMNVEV in the germline V gene (reference sequence). Trimming pared 6 bases from V and 4 bases from J, leaving 15 bases between. The CDR3 nucleotides are TGTGCCAGCAGAATCACAGGGTGGGGCACTGAAGCTTTCTTT. Translating gives CASRITGWGTEAFF.

The rearrangement links TRBV5-1 to TRBJ2-3; 15 bases align to TRBD2. The ends lost 4 bases at V and 3 bases at J; junction bases unmatched: 6. The CDR3 length is 17 residues. CDR1 and CDR2 from the germline V gene are SGHRS and YFSETQ. CDR3 sequence (DNA): TGCGCCAGCAGCCCCGGACTAGCGGGAGGGGGGACAGATACGCAGTATTTT. Its translation: CASSPGLAGGGTDTQYF.

This chain links TRBV5-1 with TRBJ1-5; a possible D gene is TRBD1 (6 bases). Germline V gene data show CDR1 as SGHRS and CDR2 as YFSETQ. There are 15 residues in the CDR3. The ends were cut back, 0 bases at V and 6 bases at J, with 13 bases in the middle. The CDR3 here is CASSLDRAVGQPQHF. DNA for the CDR3: TGCGCCAGCAGCTTGGACAGGGCAGTGGGTCAGCCCCAGCATTTT.

This clone was observed a handful of times. This chain connects TRBV4-1 to TRBJ2-7; tentatively, D is TRBD1 (6 bases). With 0 bases removed from V and 4 bases from J, the gap between germline ends came to 13 bases. Germline CDR1 is MGHRA and CDR2 is YSYEKL. CDR3 length equals 15 residues. The CDR3, as DNA: TGCGCCAGCAGCCAAGAATTTGGGGGCCCTTACGAGCAGTACTTC. Residues: CASSQEFGGPYEQYF.

V gene TRBV18 combines with J gene TRBJ2-4; 7 bases are a match to TRBD1. Germline values: CDR1 KGHSH, CDR2 LQKENI. The CDR3 has 19 residues. Trimming removed 4 bases from V and 0 bases from J; junction bases left unmatched: 15. The CDR3 region is CASSLTRDSKPIAKNIQYF. CDR3 in DNA: TGTGCCAGCTCACTCACCCGGGACAGCAAACCGATAGCCAAAAACATTCAGTACTTC.

The chain recombines TRBV12-5 with TRBJ1-5; a weak D match, TRBD1 (6 bases). The germline gives CDR1 LGHNT, CDR2 FRNRAP. V lost 0 bases to trimming and J lost 2 bases, with 23 bases between them. CDR3 length: 20 residues. CDR3 region: CASGLVPSTGFGFGNQPQHF. CDR3 sequence (DNA): TGTGCTAGTGGTTTGGTTCCCTCAACAGGGTTTGGATTCGGCAATCAGCCCCAGCATTTT.

This CDR3 reads CASSQGLAGGRAFQETQYF. CDR3 DNA sequence: TGTGCCAGCAGCCAAGGACTAGCGGGAGGCCGCGCTTTCCAAGAGACCCAGTACTTC. The rearrangement joins TRBV11-3 to TRBJ2-5, with 14 bases fitting TRBD2. This CDR3 contains 19 residues. Per the germline V gene, CDR1 is SGHNT and CDR2 is YENEEA. V lost 5 bases, J lost 1 base, and 12 bases stayed unmatched.

This clone came up once. One junction end does not reproduce the germline sequence, and a read error may be involved. The chain links TRBV28 to TRBJ2-5; D remains unclear. The CDR3 spans 12 residues. Germline CDR1 MDHEN, CDR2 SYDVKM. CDR3: CASGFYQETQYF. Written as DNA, the CDR3 is TGTGCCAGCGGTTTCTACCAAGAGACCCAGTACTTC.

The V and J genes are TRBV19 and TRBJ1-5, with 7 bases identical to TRBD1. The CDR3 contains 14 residues. After removal of 5 bases from V and 9 bases from J, the junction contained 10 bases not matched to a gene. Germline lookup yields CDR1 LNHDA and CDR2 SQIVND (reference sequence). The CDR3 region has the DNA TGTGCCAGTAGTGAGACAGGGCTCGGGGCGCCCCAGCATTTT. Translation: CASSETGLGAPQHF.

The genes are TRBV6-6 and TRBJ1-2; D remains unclear. Germline assignment: CDR1 MNHNY and CDR2 SVGAGI (reference sequence). The V end was cut by 2 bases, the J end by 0 bases, with 13 bases between. CDR3 length equals 16 residues. In DNA form, the CDR3 reads TGTGCCAGCAGTTACCTCTCCGGCGGGGCTAACTATGGCTACACCTTC. This codes for CASSYLSGGANYGYTF.